This is a list of T cell receptor beta chains from one sample in a study of blood T cell repertoires in COVID-19. Clones were sequenced by immunoSEQ multiplex PCR, and TCRdb holds only the in-frame ones, with some missing. The sample gives 86,000 or so clones, roughly four fifths of which show up once; roughly 1.2% is in the top ten. The material sequenced was peripheral blood. The receptor source for this set is a woman of 80 years or more with acute or convalescent COVID-19. CDR3s include the opening cysteine and the closing phenylalanine or tryptophan. A D gene is named only where the DNA matches it firmly. Size values are once, few and many counts, or a class for expanded clones, and some rows have none.

D gene	clone size	V gene	J gene	CDR3 protein	CDR3 DNA
TRBD1	NA	TRBV19	TRBJ1-1	CASIFPGGNMNTEAFF	TGTGCCAGTATTTTTCCAGGGGGTAACATGAACACTGAAGCTTTCTTT
TRBD1	once	TRBV3-1/TRBV3-2	TRBJ1-2	CASSDGTGANYGYTF	TGTGCCAGCAGCGATGGGACAGGGGCTAACTATGGCTACACCTTC
TRBD2	NA	TRBV3-1/TRBV3-2	TRBJ2-1	CASSQSGTSSYNEQFF	TGTGCCAGCAGCCAATCCGGGACTAGCAGCTACAATGAGCAGTTCTTC
TRBD1	NA	TRBV6-5	TRBJ2-1	CASRRDRVTYNEQFF	TGTGCCAGCAGGAGAGACAGGGTTACCTACAATGAGCAGTTCTTC
NA	NA	TRBV14	TRBJ2-1	CASSQDTGTLTYNEQFF	TGTGCCAGCAGCCAAGATACCGGGACTCTAACCTACAATGAGCAGTTCTTC
TRBD2	once	TRBV5-1	TRBJ2-3	CASSFREGDTQYF	TGCGCCAGCAGCTTTCGGGAGGGGGATACGCAGTATTTT
NA	NA	TRBV10-1	TRBJ1-4	CASSEARGNEKLFF	TGCGCCAGCAGTGAAGCTCGGGGAAATGAAAAACTGTTTTTT
TRBD2	few	TRBV28	TRBJ2-7	CASSFSGTSPEQYF	TGTGCCAGCAGCTTTAGCGGGACTTCCCCCGAGCAGTACTTC
TRBD2	NA	TRBV5-1	TRBJ2-7	CASSLTLSGGGSYEQYF	TGCGCCAGCAGCTTGACGTTAAGCGGGGGGGGCTCCTACGAGCAGTACTTC
TRBD1	NA	TRBV9	TRBJ1-2	CASSVLDREAPYGYTF	TGTGCCAGCAGCGTGTTGGACAGGGAGGCGCCCTATGGCTACACCTTC
TRBD2	NA	TRBV15	TRBJ2-1	CATSPGTSGPERFF	TGTGCCACCAGCCCCGGGACTAGCGGGCCTGAAAGGTTCTTC
TRBD1	NA	TRBV7-9	TRBJ2-5	CASSSRKPGQGRGETQYF	TGTGCCAGCAGCTCCCGGAAACCGGGACAGGGGCGGGGGGAGACCCAGTACTTC
NA	NA	TRBV21-1	TRBJ2-7	CASSKVNGGRDEQYF	TGTGCCAGCAGCAAAGTCAACGGCGGGAGAGACGAGCAGTACTTC
NA	NA	TRBV28	TRBJ1-5	CASSPGGAGQPQHF	TGTGCCAGCAGCCCCGGGGGGGCAGGGCAGCCCCAGCATTTT
NA	once	TRBV7-2	TRBJ2-7	CASSLNYEQYF	TGTGCCAGCAGTCTAAACTACGAGCAGTACTTC
NA	NA	TRBV7-9	TRBJ1-2	CASSLGGAGLNGYTF	TGTGCCAGCAGCTTAGGGGGCGCCGGGCTTAACGGCTACACCTTC
NA	NA	TRBV6-6	TRBJ1-1	CASSYPEGGRTEAFF	TGTGCCAGCAGTTACCCTGAGGGAGGTAGGACTGAAGCTTTCTTT
NA	few	TRBV5-4	TRBJ2-5	CASSLGVQETQYF	TGTGCCAGCAGCTTAGGGGTCCAAGAGACCCAGTACTTC
NA	few	TRBV7-8	TRBJ2-7	CASSLERFEQYF	TGTGCCAGCAGCTTAGAGCGTTTCGAGCAGTACTTC
TRBD2	NA	TRBV4-2	TRBJ2-2	CASSSPSGGATGTGELFF	TGTGCCAGCAGCTCCCCCAGCGGGGGGGCTACTGGCACCGGGGAGCTGTTTTTT
TRBD2	NA	TRBV18	TRBJ2-1	CASSPGTSLNEQFF	TGTGCCAGCTCTCCCGGGACTAGCCTCAATGAGCAGTTCTTC
NA	NA	TRBV7-9	TRBJ2-5	CASRDYKETQYF	TGTGCCAGCCGTGACTATAAAGAGACCCAGTACTTC
NA	NA	TRBV11-1	TRBJ1-2	CASSRDRFNYGYTF	TGTGCCAGCAGCCGTGACAGGTTTAACTATGGCTACACCTTC
NA	few	TRBV24-1	TRBJ1-5	CATSEREWNQPQHF	TGTGCCACCAGTGAGAGGGAGTGGAATCAGCCCCAGCATTTT
TRBD1	NA	TRBV25-1	TRBJ1-1	CASSDRDRVAFF	TGTGCCAGCAGTGACCGGGACAGGGTAGCTTTCTTT
TRBD1	NA	TRBV28	TRBJ1-5	CASSLNRGFLQPQHF	TGTGCCAGCAGCTTAAACAGGGGTTTTTTGCAGCCCCAGCATTTT
NA	NA	TRBV28	TRBJ1-2	CASTLTPSETRLGYGYTF	TGTGCCAGCACCCTTACCCCTTCCGAGACAAGGCTGGGCTATGGCTACACCTTC
TRBD1	NA	TRBV5-6	TRBJ1-2	CASSPPGQNYGYTF	TGTGCCAGCAGCCCACCGGGACAGAACTATGGCTACACCTTC
TRBD1	NA	TRBV5-1	TRBJ1-1	CASSLRQGSNTEAFF	TGCGCCAGCAGCTTACGACAGGGGAGTAACACTGAAGCTTTCTTT
NA	few	TRBV6-6	TRBJ2-1	CASSLYPGLGSSSYNEQFF	TGTGCCAGCAGTCTCTATCCGGGACTGGGAAGCAGCTCCTACAATGAGCAGTTCTTC
TRBD2	NA	TRBV4-2	TRBJ2-1	CASSHPRGEQFF	TGTGCCAGCAGCCATCCGCGGGGGGAGCAGTTCTTC
TRBD1	NA	TRBV28	TRBJ2-7	CASTQVVRDRAVEQYF	TGTGCCAGCACCCAGGTGGTCCGAGACAGGGCTGTCGAGCAGTACTTC
TRBD2	NA	TRBV10-3	TRBJ2-1	CATIAGGLRSYNEQFF	TGTGCCACGATAGCGGGGGGGCTACGATCCTACAATGAGCAGTTCTTC
TRBD2	NA	TRBV28	TRBJ2-2	CASSSSGRAGGELFF	TGTGCCAGCAGTTCTAGCGGGAGGGCAGGAGGGGAGCTGTTTTTT
NA	NA	TRBV5-6	TRBJ2-3	CASSLGGDTQYF	TGTGCCAGCAGCTTGGGGGGCGATACGCAGTATTTT